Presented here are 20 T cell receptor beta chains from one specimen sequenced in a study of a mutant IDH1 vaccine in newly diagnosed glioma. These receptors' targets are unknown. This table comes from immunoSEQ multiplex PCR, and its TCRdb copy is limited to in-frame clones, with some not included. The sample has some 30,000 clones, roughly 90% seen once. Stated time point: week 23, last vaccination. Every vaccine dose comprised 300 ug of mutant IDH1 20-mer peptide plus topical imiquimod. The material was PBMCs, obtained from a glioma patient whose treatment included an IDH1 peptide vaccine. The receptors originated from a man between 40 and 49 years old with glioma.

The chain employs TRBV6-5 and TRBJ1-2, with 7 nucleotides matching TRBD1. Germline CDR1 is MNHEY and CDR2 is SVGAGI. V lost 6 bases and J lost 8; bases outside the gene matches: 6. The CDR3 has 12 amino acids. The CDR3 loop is CASSPNRGGYTF. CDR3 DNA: TGTGCCAGCAGCCCTAACAGGGGAGGCTACACCTTC.

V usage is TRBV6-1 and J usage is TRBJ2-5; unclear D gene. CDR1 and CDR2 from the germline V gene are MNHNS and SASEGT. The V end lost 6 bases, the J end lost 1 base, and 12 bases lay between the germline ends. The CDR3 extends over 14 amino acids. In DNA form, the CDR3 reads TGTGCCAGCAGCCCCTCGACATCCCAAGAGACCCAGTACTTC. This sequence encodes CASSPSTSQETQYF.

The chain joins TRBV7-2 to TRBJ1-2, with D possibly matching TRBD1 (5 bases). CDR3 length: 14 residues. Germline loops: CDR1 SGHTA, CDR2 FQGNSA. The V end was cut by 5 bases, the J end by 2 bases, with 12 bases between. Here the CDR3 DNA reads TGTGCCAGCAGCGGCAGGGTTGCAAACTATGGCTACACCTTC. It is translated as CASSGRVANYGYTF. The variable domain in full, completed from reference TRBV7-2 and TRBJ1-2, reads GAGVSQSPSNKVTEKGKDVELRCDPISGHTALYWYRQSLGQGLEFLIYFQGNSAPDKSGLPSDRFSAERTGGSVSTLTIQRTQQEDSAVYLCASSGRVANYGYTFGSGTRLTVV.

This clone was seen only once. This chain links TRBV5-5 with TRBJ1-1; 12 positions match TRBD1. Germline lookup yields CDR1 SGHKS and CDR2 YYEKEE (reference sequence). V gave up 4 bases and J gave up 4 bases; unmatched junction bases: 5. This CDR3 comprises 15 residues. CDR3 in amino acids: CASSKGQGAPTEAFF. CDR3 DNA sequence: TGTGCCAGCAGCAAGGGACAGGGGGCTCCCACTGAAGCTTTCTTT. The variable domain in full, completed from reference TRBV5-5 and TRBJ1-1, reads DAGVTQSPTHLIKTRGQQVTLRCSPISGHKSVSWYQQVLGQGPQFIFQYYEKEERGRGNFPDRFSARQFPNYSSELNVNALLLGDSALYLCASSKGQGAPTEAFFGQGTRLTVV.

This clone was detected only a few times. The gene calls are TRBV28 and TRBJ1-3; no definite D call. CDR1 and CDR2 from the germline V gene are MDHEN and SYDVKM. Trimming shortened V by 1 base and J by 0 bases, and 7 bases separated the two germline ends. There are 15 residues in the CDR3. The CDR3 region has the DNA TGTGCCAGCAGTTTATTATCCCACTCTGGAAACACCATATATTTT. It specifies CASSLLSHSGNTIYF.

The CDR3, as DNA: TGCGCCAGCAGCCCCGCGGAAGGGCCCCAGCATTTT. Translated, it gives CASSPAEGPQHF. V gene TRBV4-1 combines with J gene TRBJ1-5; D is undetermined. CDR1 and CDR2 (germline): MGHRA, YSYEKL. Trimming pared 4 bases from V and 9 bases from J, leaving 10 bases between. This CDR3 comprises 12 residues.

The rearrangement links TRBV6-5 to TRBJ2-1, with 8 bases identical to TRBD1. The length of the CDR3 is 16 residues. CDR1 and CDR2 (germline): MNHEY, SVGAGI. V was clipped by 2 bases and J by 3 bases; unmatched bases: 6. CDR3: CASSYLGQDLYNEQFF. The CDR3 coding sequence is TGTGCCAGCAGTTACCTGGGACAGGACCTCTACAATGAGCAGTTCTTC.

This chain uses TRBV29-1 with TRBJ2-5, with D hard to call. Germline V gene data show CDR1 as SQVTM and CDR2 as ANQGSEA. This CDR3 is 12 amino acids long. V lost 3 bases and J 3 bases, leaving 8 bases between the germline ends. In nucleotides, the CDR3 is TGCAGCGTTGAGCCATTGAAAGAGACCCAGTACTTC. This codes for CSVEPLKETQYF.

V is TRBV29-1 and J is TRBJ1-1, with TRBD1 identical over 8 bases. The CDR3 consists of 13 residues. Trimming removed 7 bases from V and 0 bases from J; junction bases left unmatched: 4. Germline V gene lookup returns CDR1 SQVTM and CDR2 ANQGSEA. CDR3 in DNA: TGCAGCGGTGGACAGGGTGTGAACACTGAAGCTTTCTTT. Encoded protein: CSGGQGVNTEAFF.

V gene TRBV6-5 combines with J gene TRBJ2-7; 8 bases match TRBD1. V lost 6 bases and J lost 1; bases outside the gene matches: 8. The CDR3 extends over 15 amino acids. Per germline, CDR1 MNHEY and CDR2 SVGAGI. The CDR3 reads CASRPAGGYSYEQYF. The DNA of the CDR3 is TGTGCCAGCAGACCTGCAGGGGGCTATTCCTACGAGCAGTACTTC.

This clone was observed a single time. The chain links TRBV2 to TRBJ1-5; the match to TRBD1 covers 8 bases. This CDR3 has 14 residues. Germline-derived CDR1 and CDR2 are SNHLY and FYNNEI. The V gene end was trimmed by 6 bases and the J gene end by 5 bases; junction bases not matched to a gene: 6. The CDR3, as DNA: TGTGCCAGCAGCCCGGACAGGGTCGATCAGCCCCAGCATTTT. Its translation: CASSPDRVDQPQHF.

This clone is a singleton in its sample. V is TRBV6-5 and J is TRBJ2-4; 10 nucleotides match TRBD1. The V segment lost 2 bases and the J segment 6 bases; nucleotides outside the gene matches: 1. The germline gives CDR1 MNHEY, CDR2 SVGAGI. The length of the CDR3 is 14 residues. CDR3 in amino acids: CASSYRTGGNIQYF. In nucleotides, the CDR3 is TGTGCCAGCAGTTACCGGACAGGGGGAAACATTCAGTACTTC.

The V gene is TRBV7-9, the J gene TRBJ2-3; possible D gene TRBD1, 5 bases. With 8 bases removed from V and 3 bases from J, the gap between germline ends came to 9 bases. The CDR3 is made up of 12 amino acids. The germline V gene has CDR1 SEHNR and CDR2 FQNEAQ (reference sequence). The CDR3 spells CASRQITDTQYF. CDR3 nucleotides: TGTGCCAGCCGACAGATTACAGATACGCAGTATTTT.

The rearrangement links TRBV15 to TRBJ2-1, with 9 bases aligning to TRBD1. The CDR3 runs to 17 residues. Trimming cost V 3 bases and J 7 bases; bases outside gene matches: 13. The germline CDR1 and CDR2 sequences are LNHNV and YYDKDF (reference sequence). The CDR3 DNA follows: TGTGCCACCAGCAGGGCTCCACCGGGACAGGGAATAAATGAGCAGTTCTTC. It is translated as CATSRAPPGQGINEQFF.

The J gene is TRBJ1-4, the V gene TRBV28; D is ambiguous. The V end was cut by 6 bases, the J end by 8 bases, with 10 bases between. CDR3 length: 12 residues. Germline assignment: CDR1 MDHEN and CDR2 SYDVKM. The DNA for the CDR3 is TGTGCCAGCAGCCCCGGACGGGAAAAACTGTTTTTT. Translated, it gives CASSPGREKLFF.

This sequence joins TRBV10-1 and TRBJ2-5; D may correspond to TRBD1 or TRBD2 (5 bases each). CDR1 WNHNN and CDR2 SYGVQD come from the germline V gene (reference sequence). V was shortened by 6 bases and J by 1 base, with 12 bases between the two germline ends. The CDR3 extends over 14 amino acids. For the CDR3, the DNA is TGCGCCAGCAGGGGGGAACAAAGCCAAGAGACCCAGTACTTC. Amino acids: CASRGEQSQETQYF.

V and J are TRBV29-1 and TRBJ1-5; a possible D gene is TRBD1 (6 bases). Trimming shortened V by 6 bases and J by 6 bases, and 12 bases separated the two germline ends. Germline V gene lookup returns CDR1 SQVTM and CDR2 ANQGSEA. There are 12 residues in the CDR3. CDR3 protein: CSVETGSQPQHF. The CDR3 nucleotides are TGCAGCGTGGAAACAGGGAGTCAGCCCCAGCATTTT. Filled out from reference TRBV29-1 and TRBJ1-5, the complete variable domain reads SAVISQKPSRDICQRGTSLTIQCQVDSQVTMMFWYRQQPGQSLTLIATANQGSEATYESGFVIDKFPISRPNLTFSTLTVSNMSPEDSSIYLCSVETGSQPQHFGDGTRLSIL.

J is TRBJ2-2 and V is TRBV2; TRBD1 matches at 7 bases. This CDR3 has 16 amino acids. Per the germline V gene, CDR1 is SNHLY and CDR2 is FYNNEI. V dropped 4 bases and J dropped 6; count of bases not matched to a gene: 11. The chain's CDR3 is CASSATGVIVSGELFF. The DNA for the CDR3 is TGTGCCAGCAGTGCCACAGGGGTGATAGTATCCGGGGAGCTGTTTTTT.

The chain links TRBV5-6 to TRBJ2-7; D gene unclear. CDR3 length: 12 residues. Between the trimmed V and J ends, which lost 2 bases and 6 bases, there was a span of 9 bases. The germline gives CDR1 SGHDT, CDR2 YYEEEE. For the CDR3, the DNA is TGTGCCAGCAGCTTCAAAGGGCCCGAGCAGTACGTC. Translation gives CASSFKGPEQYV.

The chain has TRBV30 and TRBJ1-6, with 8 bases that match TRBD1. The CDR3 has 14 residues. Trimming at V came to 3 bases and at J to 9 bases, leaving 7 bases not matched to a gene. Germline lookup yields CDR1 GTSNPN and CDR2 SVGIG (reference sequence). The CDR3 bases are TGTGCCTGGAGGATAGGACAGGGTGGTTCACCCCTCCACTTT. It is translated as CAWRIGQGGSPLHF.